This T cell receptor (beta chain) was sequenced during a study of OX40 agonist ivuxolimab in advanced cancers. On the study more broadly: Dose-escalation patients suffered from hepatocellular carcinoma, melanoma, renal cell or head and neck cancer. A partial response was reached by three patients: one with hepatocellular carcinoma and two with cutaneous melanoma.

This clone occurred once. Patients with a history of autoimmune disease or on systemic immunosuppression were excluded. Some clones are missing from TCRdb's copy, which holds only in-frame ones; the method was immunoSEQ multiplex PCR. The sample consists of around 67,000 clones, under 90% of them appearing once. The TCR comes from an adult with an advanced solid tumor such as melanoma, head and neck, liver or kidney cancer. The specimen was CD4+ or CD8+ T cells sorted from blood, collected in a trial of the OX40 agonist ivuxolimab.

The CDR3 spells CAIMRDGNEQFF. For the CDR3, the DNA is TGTGCCATCATGAGGGACGGCAATGAGCAGTTCTTC. J is TRBJ2-1 and V is TRBV10-3; D is tentatively TRBD1 or TRBD2 (5 bases each). In germline, CDR1 is ENHRY, CDR2 SYGVKD. The length of the CDR3 is 12 residues. V shed 7 bases and J shed 6 bases, with 10 bases lying between them.